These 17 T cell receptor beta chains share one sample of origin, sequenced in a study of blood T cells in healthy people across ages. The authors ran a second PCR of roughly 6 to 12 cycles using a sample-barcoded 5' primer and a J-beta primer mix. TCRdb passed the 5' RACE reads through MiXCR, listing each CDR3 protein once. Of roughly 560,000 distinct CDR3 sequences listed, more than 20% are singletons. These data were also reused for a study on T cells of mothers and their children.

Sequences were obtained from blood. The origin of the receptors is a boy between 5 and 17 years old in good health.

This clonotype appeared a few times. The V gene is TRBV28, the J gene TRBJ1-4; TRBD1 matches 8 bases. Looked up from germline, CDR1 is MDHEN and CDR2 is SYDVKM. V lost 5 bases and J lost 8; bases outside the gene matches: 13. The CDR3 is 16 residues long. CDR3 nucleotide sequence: TGTGCCAGCAGTGGGACTCGACCAGGGGGCTGGGAAAAACTGTTTTTT. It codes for CASSGTRPGGWEKLFF.

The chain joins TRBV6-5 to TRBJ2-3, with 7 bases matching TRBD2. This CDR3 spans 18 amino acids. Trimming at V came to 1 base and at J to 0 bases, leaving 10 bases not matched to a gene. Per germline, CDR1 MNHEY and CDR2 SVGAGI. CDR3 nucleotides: TGTGCCAGCAGTTACTGGCGGGGGAAAAAAACTAGCACAGATACGCAGTATTTT. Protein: CASSYWRGKKTSTDTQYF.

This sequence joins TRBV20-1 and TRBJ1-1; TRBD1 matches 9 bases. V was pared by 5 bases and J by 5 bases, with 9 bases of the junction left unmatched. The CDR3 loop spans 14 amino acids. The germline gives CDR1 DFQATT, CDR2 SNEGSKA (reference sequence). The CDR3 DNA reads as TGCAGTGCTGAGGTTACAGGGGGCTGGACTGAAGCTTTCTTT. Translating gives CSAEVTGGWTEAFF.

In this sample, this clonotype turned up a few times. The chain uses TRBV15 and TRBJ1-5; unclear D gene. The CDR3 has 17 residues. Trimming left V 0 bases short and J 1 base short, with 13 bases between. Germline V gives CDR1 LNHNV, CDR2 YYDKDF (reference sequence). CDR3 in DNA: TGTGCCACCAGCAGAGACCCCCTCAGTATCAGCAATCAGCCCCAGCATTTT. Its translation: CATSRDPLSISNQPQHF.

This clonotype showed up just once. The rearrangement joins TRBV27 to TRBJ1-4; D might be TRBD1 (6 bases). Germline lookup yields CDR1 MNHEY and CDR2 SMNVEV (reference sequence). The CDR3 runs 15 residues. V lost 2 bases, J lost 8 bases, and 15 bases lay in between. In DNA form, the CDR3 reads TGTGCCAGCAGTTTAACAGGGCGGAAGGAAGAAAAACTGTTTTTT. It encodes CASSLTGRKEEKLFF.

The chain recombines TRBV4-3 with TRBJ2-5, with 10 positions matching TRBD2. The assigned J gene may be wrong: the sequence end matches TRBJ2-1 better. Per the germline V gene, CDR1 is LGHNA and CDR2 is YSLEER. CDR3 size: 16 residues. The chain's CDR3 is CASSQERGGRYNEQFF. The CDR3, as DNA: TGCGCCAGCAGCCAGGAGCGGGGGGGACGTTACAATGAGCAGTTCTTC.

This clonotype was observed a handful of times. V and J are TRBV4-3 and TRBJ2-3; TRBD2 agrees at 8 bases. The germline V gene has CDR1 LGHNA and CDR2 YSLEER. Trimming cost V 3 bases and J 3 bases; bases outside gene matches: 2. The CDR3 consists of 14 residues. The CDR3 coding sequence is TGCGCCAGCAGCCAGGGGACTAGAACAGATACGCAGTATTTT. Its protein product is CASSQGTRTDTQYF.

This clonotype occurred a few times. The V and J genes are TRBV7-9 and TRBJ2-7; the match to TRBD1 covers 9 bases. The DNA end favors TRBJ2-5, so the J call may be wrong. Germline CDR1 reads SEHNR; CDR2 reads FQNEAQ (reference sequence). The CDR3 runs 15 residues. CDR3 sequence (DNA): TGTGCCACTTGGTGGGACAGGGATGTTGGGGAGACCCAGTACTTC. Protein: CATWWDRDVGETQYF.

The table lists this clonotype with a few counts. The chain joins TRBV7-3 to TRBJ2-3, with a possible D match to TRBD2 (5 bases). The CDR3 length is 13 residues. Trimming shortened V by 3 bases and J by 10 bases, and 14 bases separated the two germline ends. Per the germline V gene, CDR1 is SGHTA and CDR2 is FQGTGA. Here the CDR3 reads CASSFGPEEAQYF. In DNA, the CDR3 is TGTGCCAGCAGCTTTGGCCCGGAGGAGGCGCAGTATTTT.

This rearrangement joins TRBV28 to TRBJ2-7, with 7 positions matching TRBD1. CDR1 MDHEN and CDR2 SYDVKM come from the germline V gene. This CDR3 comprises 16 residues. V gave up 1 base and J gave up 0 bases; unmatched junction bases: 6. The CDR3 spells CASSLSLGDSSYEQYF. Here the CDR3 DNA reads TGTGCCAGCAGTTTATCCCTCGGGGACAGCTCCTACGAGCAGTACTTC.

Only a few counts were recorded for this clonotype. The CDR3 region is CSVLAKNIQYF. CDR3 nucleotide sequence: TGCAGCGTCTTAGCCAAAAACATTCAGTACTTC. The chain carries TRBV29-1 and TRBJ2-4; unclear D gene. V gave up 6 bases and J gave up 0 bases, with 3 bases separating them. Looked up from germline, CDR1 is SQVTM and CDR2 is ANQGSEA. There are 11 residues in the CDR3.

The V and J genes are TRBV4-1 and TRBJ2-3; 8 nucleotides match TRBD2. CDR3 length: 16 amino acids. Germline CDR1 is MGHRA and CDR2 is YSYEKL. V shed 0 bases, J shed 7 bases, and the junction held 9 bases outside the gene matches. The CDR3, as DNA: TGCGCCAGCAGCCAAGATTTGGGACTAGGAGGTAATACGCAGTATTTT. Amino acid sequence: CASSQDLGLGGNTQYF.

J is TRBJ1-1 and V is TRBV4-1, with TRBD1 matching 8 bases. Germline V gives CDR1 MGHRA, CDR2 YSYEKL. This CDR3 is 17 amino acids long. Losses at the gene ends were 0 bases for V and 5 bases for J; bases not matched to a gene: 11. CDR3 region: CASSQEGQAPRGTEAFF. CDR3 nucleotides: TGCGCCAGCAGCCAAGAGGGACAGGCTCCACGGGGGACTGAAGCTTTCTTT.

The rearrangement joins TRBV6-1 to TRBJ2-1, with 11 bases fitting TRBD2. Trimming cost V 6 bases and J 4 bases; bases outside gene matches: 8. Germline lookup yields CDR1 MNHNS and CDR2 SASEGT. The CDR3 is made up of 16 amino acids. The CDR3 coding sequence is TGTGCCAGCAGAGAAACTAGCGGGAGCACATACAATGAGCAGTTCTTC. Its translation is CASRETSGSTYNEQFF.

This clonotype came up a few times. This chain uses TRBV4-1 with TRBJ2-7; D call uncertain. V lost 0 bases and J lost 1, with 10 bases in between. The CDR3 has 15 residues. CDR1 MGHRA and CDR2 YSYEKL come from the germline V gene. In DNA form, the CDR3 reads TGCGCCAGCAGCCAAGAAGCCAGTATTTCCTACGAGCAGTACTTC. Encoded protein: CASSQEASISYEQYF.

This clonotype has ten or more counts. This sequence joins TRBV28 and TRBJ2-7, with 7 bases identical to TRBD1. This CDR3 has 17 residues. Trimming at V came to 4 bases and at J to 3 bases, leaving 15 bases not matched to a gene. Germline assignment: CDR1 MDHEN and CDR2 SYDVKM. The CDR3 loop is CASSYDPGQLRDYEQYF. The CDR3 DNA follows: TGTGCCAGCAGTTACGACCCGGGACAGCTGAGAGACTACGAGCAGTACTTC. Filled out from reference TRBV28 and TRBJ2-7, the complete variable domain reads DVKVTQSSRYLVKRTGEKVFLECVQDMDHENMFWYRQDPGLGLRLIYFSYDVKMKEKGDIPEGYSVSREKKERFSLILESASTNQTSMYLCASSYDPGQLRDYEQYFGPGTRLTVT.

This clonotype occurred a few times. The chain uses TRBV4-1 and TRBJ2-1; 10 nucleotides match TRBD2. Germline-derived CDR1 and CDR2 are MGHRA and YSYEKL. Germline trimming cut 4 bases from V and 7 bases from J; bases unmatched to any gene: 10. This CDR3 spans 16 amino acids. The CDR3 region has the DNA TGCGCCAGCAGCCTTTGGCCTAGCGGGAGTGTGAATGAGCAGTTCTTC. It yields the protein CASSLWPSGSVNEQFF.